These 32 T cell receptor beta chains came from one sample sequenced in a study of shared clonotypes between healthy human individuals. Some clones are missing from TCRdb's copy, which holds only in-frame ones; the method was immunoSEQ multiplex PCR. The repertoire consists of about 510,000 clones, with almost 97% occurring once and the leading ten covering about 0.057%. Sequenced: naive CD4+ T cells sorted from blood. As to subset: CD45RA+ positively selected. Receptors originate from a woman aged 25-40 years in good health.

CDR3 DNA sequence: TGCGCCAGCAGCTTGCACGCAGAGGGGGCCCAATCGGCCCTCCACTTT. It yields the protein CASSLHAEGAQSALHF. V usage is TRBV5-1 and J usage is TRBJ1-6, with 7 bases fitting TRBD1. The germline V gene encodes CDR1 SGHRS and CDR2 YFSETQ. J lost 14 bases, V lost 1 base, and 15 bases had no gene match. The CDR3 sequence is 16 residues long.

The CDR3 DNA follows: TGTGCCAGCAGCCCTAGACCCGGGGCCGATCAGCCCCAGCATTTT. This encodes CASSPRPGADQPQHF. The chain joins TRBV11-1 to TRBJ1-5, with D possibly matching TRBD1 (5 bases). The germline gives CDR1 SGHAT, CDR2 FQDESV (reference sequence). The CDR3 loop spans 15 amino acids. Trimming left V 5 bases short and J 5 bases short, with 16 bases between.

The J gene is TRBJ1-4, the V gene TRBV25-1; 7 bases agree with TRBD1. The J segment lost 3 bases and the V segment lost 6 bases, leaving 7 bases of the junction unmatched. The CDR3 contains 15 residues. Germline CDR1 and CDR2: MGHDK and SYGVNS. The CDR3 region has the DNA TGTGCCAGCAGACACAGGGGCCTCGCTAATGAAAAACTGTTTTTT. Protein: CASRHRGLANEKLFF.

The rearrangement links TRBV6-5 to TRBJ1-4, with D unclear. Trimming removed 4 bases from V and 7 bases from J, with 13 bases in between. This CDR3 has 14 residues. CDR1 and CDR2 from the germline V gene are MNHEY and SVGAGI. The CDR3 spells CASSFGRTTEKLFF. Written as DNA, the CDR3 is TGTGCCAGCAGTTTCGGACGGACCACTGAAAAACTGTTTTTT.

The gene calls are TRBV10-2 and TRBJ2-7, with D tentatively TRBD2 (6 bases). Trimming removed 10 bases from V and 3 bases from J, with 16 bases in between. The CDR3 runs to 13 residues. The germline V gene has CDR1 WSHSY and CDR2 SAAADI. The CDR3: CATRIRESYEQYF. In nucleotides, the CDR3 is TGCGCCACTAGAATACGGGAGAGCTACGAGCAGTACTTC.

The chain is built from TRBV7-4 and TRBJ2-3; TRBD2 aligns across 7 bases. This CDR3 is 14 amino acids long. The germline gives CDR1 SGHVT, CDR2 SQSDAQ. V trimming: 5 bases; J trimming: 3 bases; junction bases outside the gene matches: 5. The CDR3, as DNA: TGTGCCAGCAGCCCGGGGGGAGTTACAGATACGCAGTATTTT. This codes for CASSPGGVTDTQYF.

This clone was counted only a few times. The V gene is TRBV2, the J gene TRBJ2-7, with a weak D call TRBD2 (5 bases). The CDR3 consists of 12 residues. V was pared by 6 bases and J by 2 bases, with 8 bases between. The germline CDR1 and CDR2 sequences are SNHLY and FYNNEI. The CDR3 is CASRAGTYEQYF. CDR3 coding DNA: TGTGCCAGCAGAGCCGGGACCTACGAGCAGTACTTC.

This chain uses TRBV13 with TRBJ2-7, with 9 nucleotides matching TRBD2. V was clipped by 2 bases and J by 6 bases; unmatched bases: 11. This CDR3 spans 16 amino acids. Germline V gene sequence: CDR1 PRHDT, CDR2 FYEKMQ (reference sequence). In nucleotides, the CDR3 is TGTGCCAGCAGCTTATACAAGGCGGGAGGGCCCATCGAGCAGTACTTC. Translation gives CASSLYKAGGPIEQYF.

The J gene is TRBJ2-5, the V gene TRBV4-2; possibly TRBD2 for D (5 bases). The end of the DNA aligns better with TRBJ2-7, so the J call may be wrong. The CDR3 runs to 13 residues. Per germline, CDR1 LGHNA and CDR2 YNFKEQ. CDR3 protein: CASSPPSGDEQYF. DNA for the CDR3: TGTGCCAGCAGCCCCCCCTCCGGGGACGAGCAGTACTTC.

The rearrangement joins TRBV5-1 to TRBJ2-5; a possible D gene is TRBD2 (5 bases). The CDR3 sequence is 13 residues long. CDR1 is SGHRS, CDR2 YFSETQ, per germline. Deletions cut 2 bases from V and 2 bases from J, with 7 bases between. CDR3 sequence reads: CASSFSGQETQYF. The CDR3 region has the DNA TGCGCCAGCAGCTTCAGCGGACAAGAGACCCAGTACTTC.

This rearrangement joins TRBV5-4 to TRBJ1-1; D call uncertain. Germline lookup yields CDR1 SGHNT and CDR2 YYREEE (reference sequence). The ends were cut back, 3 bases at V and 2 bases at J, with 8 bases in the middle. The CDR3 consists of 13 residues. The CDR3 loop reads CASSSGDNTEAFF. The DNA for the CDR3 is TGTGCCAGCAGCTCCGGGGATAACACTGAAGCTTTCTTT.

The chain joins TRBV2 to TRBJ1-6; weak D call: TRBD1 (5 bases). The germline V and J ends were trimmed by 7 bases and 9 bases, with 16 bases remaining between them. The germline V gene has CDR1 SNHLY and CDR2 FYNNEI. The CDR3 spans 14 residues. In DNA form, the CDR3 reads TGTGCCAGCATTCGTCAGGGTTCCCCTTCACCCCTCCACTTT. Translated, it gives CASIRQGSPSPLHF.

As DNA, the CDR3 is TGTGCCAGCAGTGACATGATTCGGGAGGGCCACAATGAGCAGTTCTTC. Protein: CASSDMIREGHNEQFF. The V and J genes are TRBV6-4 and TRBJ2-1, with 8 nucleotides matching TRBD2. The V and J ends lost 2 bases and 5 bases, in that order; junction bases with no gene match: 8. Germline loops: CDR1 MRHNA, CDR2 SNTAGT. This CDR3 has 16 residues.

V and J are TRBV7-6 and TRBJ2-3, with D perhaps TRBD2 (6 bases). Germline loops: CDR1 SGHVS, CDR2 FNYEAQ. V gave up 3 bases and J gave up 0 bases, with 10 bases separating them. CDR3 size: 15 residues. The CDR3 spells CASSFWGESTDTQYF. The CDR3 DNA sequence: TGTGCCAGCAGCTTTTGGGGGGAGAGCACAGATACGCAGTATTTT.

The chain joins TRBV5-1 to TRBJ2-5, with D perhaps matching TRBD2 (5 bases). The J call may be mistaken, given a closer DNA end match to TRBJ2-7. CDR3 length: 14 residues. The V gene's germline CDR1 is SGHRS and CDR2 YFSETQ. The CDR3 loop is CASSSGLFSYEQYF. For the CDR3, the DNA is TGCGCCAGCAGCTCTGGACTGTTTTCCTACGAGCAGTACTTC.

CDR3 sequence: CASRSVAGESDTQYF. The CDR3 region has the DNA TGTGCCAGCAGGTCGGTCGCGGGAGAGTCAGATACGCAGTATTTT. The rearrangement links TRBV27 to TRBJ2-3, with 7 positions matching TRBD2. Per germline, CDR1 MNHEY and CDR2 SMNVEV (reference sequence). The CDR3 is 15 residues long. J was trimmed by 4 bases and V by 6 bases; bases with no gene match: 10.

CDR3 residues: CASSFDTLSGELFF. The CDR3 coding sequence is TGCGCCAGCAGCTTCGACACTCTCTCCGGGGAGCTGTTTTTT. The chain carries TRBV5-1 and TRBJ2-2, with D unresolved. In germline, CDR1 is SGHRS, CDR2 YFSETQ. V lost 2 bases and J 6 bases, leaving 11 bases between the germline ends. The CDR3 contains 14 residues.

This chain joins TRBV28 and TRBJ2-7; 11 bases fit TRBD2. This CDR3 region has 15 residues. Germline V gives CDR1 MDHEN, CDR2 SYDVKM. With 5 bases clipped from V and 4 bases from J, the junction kept 7 bases outside the gene matches. Here the CDR3 DNA reads TGTGCCAGCAGTCGTGGACTAGCGGGTTGGTACGAGCAGTACTTC. Translation gives CASSRGLAGWYEQYF.

The chain is built from TRBV28 and TRBJ2-5; unclear D gene. The end of the DNA fits TRBJ2-7 better, so the J call may be wrong. Germline V gene sequence: CDR1 MDHEN, CDR2 SYDVKM. The CDR3 loop spans 14 amino acids. CDR3 sequence (DNA): TGTGCCAGCAGTTTGGTCGGCAAGAGGTACGAGCAGTACTTC. Translation gives CASSLVGKRYEQYF.

The rearrangement joins TRBV7-2 to TRBJ2-7; perhaps TRBD2 as D (6 bases). Looked up from germline, CDR1 is SGHTA and CDR2 is FQGNSA. This CDR3 has 16 residues. Trimming pared 5 bases from V and 0 bases from J, leaving 17 bases between. CDR3 residues: CASSPRLGFSSYEQYF. The CDR3 bases are TGTGCCAGCAGCCCCAGACTAGGATTCAGCTCCTACGAGCAGTACTTC.

The V call is TRBV27, the J call TRBJ2-7; D assignment may be TRBD1 or TRBD2 (6 bases each). The length of the CDR3 is 14 residues. The germline V and J ends were trimmed by 1 base and 6 bases, with 13 bases remaining between them. Per germline, CDR1 MNHEY and CDR2 SMNVEV (reference sequence). The CDR3 nucleotides are TGTGCCAGCAGTTTATGGGGGGCTGAGGGCGAGCAGTACTTC. Translated: CASSLWGAEGEQYF.

V and J are TRBV4-1 and TRBJ2-1; D is unresolved. V dropped 3 bases and J dropped 12 bases, with 9 bases sitting between them. CDR3 length: 11 amino acids. CDR1 and CDR2 from the germline V gene are MGHRA and YSYEKL. CDR3 in DNA: TGCGCCAGCAGCCAGGGTCTTGGGCAGTTCTTC. Protein sequence: CASSQGLGQFF.

Only one count was recorded for this clone. V gene TRBV5-1 combines with J gene TRBJ1-1; tentative D call: TRBD1 (6 bases). The V and J ends lost 0 bases and 6 bases respectively, with 15 bases between them. The germline gives CDR1 SGHRS, CDR2 YFSETQ. CDR3 length: 15 amino acids. Written as DNA, the CDR3 is TGCGCCAGCAGCTTGGGGGGGCTAGAGGACGCTGAAGCTTTCTTT. The encoded protein is CASSLGGLEDAEAFF.

The rearrangement links TRBV28 to TRBJ2-4; TRBD1 is a possible D gene (5 bases). Germline CDR1 MDHEN, CDR2 SYDVKM. The CDR3 extends over 18 amino acids. V lost 3 bases and J lost 1, with 19 bases in between. The CDR3 loop is CASSLATVSPWAKNIQYF. The CDR3 DNA reads as TGTGCCAGCAGTTTGGCGACAGTTTCCCCCTGGGCCAAAAACATTCAGTACTTC.

The J gene is TRBJ1-1, the V gene TRBV18; weak D call: TRBD1 (6 bases). Trimming pared 2 bases from V and 4 bases from J, leaving 8 bases between. Germline CDR1 is KGHSH and CDR2 is LQKENI. The CDR3 runs 13 residues. The CDR3: CASSPGQITEAFF. CDR3 nucleotides: TGTGCCAGCTCACCAGGACAGATCACTGAAGCTTTCTTT.

This clone was observed a single time. The V gene is TRBV5-4, the J gene TRBJ1-2; D unclear. The germline V gene encodes CDR1 SGHNT and CDR2 YYREEE (reference sequence). This CDR3 region has 16 residues. Deletions cut 4 bases from V and 2 bases from J, with 18 bases between. The CDR3 protein is CASSPRVAATNYGYTF. CDR3 nucleotides: TGTGCCAGCAGCCCGAGGGTAGCGGCCACCAACTATGGCTACACCTTC.

The sample holds one count of this clone. The CDR3 sequence is CASSYGPGATYEQYF. The CDR3 bases are TGTGCCAGCAGTTACGGCCCCGGGGCAACCTACGAGCAGTACTTC. This rearrangement joins TRBV6-5 to TRBJ2-7; perhaps D is TRBD1 or TRBD2 (5 bases each). The CDR3 extends over 15 amino acids. Germline assignment: CDR1 MNHEY and CDR2 SVGAGI. The germline V and J ends were trimmed by 2 bases and 2 bases, with 13 bases remaining between them.

V is TRBV30 and J is TRBJ2-5; 9 bases are a match to TRBD1. The junction had 4 bases not matched to a gene; V was cut back by 2 bases and J by 0 bases. Per the germline V gene, CDR1 is GTSNPN and CDR2 is SVGIG (reference sequence). This CDR3 spans 15 amino acids. CDR3 in DNA: TGTGCCTGGAGTACAGGGGGCATTAACCAAGAGACCCAGTACTTC. Its protein is CAWSTGGINQETQYF. Looking up the rest from reference TRBV30 and TRBJ2-5 gives the full variable domain: SQTIHQWPATLVQPVGSPLSLECTVEGTSNPNLYWYRQAAGRGLQLLFYSVGIGQISSEVPQNLSASRPQDRQFILSSKKLLLSDSGFYLCAWSTGGINQETQYFGPGTRLLVL.

V and J are TRBV29-1 and TRBJ1-2; 7 positions agree with TRBD1. The CDR3 totals 12 residues. J was trimmed by 6 bases and V by 8 bases; bases with no gene match: 9. CDR1 is SQVTM and CDR2 is ANQGSEA in the germline V gene. CDR3 sequence reads: CSTAGTENGYTF. CDR3 DNA sequence: TGCAGCACCGCCGGGACAGAAAATGGCTACACCTTC.

About this clone itself: Sequence at one end of the junction differs from germline and may be a read error. The chain employs TRBV18 and TRBJ2-7; 9 bases map to TRBD1. Germline CDR1 KGHSH, CDR2 LQKENI. This CDR3 contains 17 residues. The CDR3 protein is CASSLLSGTGSSSEQYF. The CDR3 coding sequence is TGTGCCAGCTCACTTCTCTCCGGGACAGGGTCTTCCTCCGAGCAGTACTTC.

V and J are TRBV28 and TRBJ2-2; D perhaps matches TRBD2 (6 bases). The CDR3 spans 15 residues. V lost 8 bases to trimming and J lost 6 bases, with 19 bases between them. CDR1 is MDHEN, CDR2 SYDVKM, per germline. CDR3 protein: CASGELRGSAGELFF. The CDR3 DNA reads TGTGCCAGCGGGGAGCTGCGGGGTAGTGCCGGGGAGCTGTTTTTT.

This rearrangement joins TRBV6-5 to TRBJ1-5; D uncertain. The CDR3 loop spans 13 amino acids. V gave up 5 bases and J gave up 7 bases, with 12 bases separating them. Germline CDR1 reads MNHEY; CDR2 reads SVGAGI. Here the CDR3 DNA reads TGTGCCAGCAGTGAACACAGAGACCAGCCCCAGCATTTT. Translated, it gives CASSEHRDQPQHF.